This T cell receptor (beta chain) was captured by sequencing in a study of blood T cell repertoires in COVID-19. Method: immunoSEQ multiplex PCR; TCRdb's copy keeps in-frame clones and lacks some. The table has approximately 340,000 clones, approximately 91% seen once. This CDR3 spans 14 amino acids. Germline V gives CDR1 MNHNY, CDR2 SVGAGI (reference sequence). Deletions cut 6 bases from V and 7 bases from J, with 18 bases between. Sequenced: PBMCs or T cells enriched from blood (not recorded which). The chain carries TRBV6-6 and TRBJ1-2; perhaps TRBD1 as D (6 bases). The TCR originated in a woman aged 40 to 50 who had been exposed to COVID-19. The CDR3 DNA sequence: TGTGCCAGCAGACCGGACGGGACAAGGCTTGGCTACACCTTC. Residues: CASRPDGTRLGYTF.